This T cell receptor beta chain is from a study of blood T cells in healthy people across ages (dated by TCRdb to between 2015 and 2016). Regarding the complete study: Template switching captured roughly one uniquely barcoded TCR beta cDNA molecule per two T cells in model experiments. Using deep sequencing normalized with unique cDNA molecular identifiers, the study measured how TCR beta repertoire diversity changes with age. Donors were grouped into four age groups: young (average roughly 15 years), middle-aged (39), aged (around 66) and long-lived (just over 80). For two donors (one aged 18 to 30 and one aged 80 or older), the study analyzed two additional independent replicas of 1 million unique cDNA reads from the same blood draw. Paper-wide results and their limitations: Observed TCR beta diversity correlated strongly with the percentage of naive T cells measured by flow cytometry. As age increased, observed TCR beta diversity per million T cells dropped in a roughly linear way, and a significant reduction was already evident by age approximately 40. Compared with the aged group, the long-lived group had more naive CD4+ T cells, fewer expanded clones and increased TCR diversity, a pattern suggesting age selection. The CMV infection status of donors was not known, potentially confounding age-related changes in expanded clonotypes. Because profiling used bulk unsorted PBMCs, naive and antigen-experienced compartments could not be compared conclusively. Estimates of total diversity based on one million sequenced T cells were regarded as lower bounds and as underestimates.

The method was 5' RACE. TCRdb lists the instrument as Illumina HiSeq 2500. The second PCR ran for roughly 7 to 11 cycles and used a J-beta primer mix along with a sample-barcoded 5' primer. A unique molecular identifier was introduced onto each TCR beta cDNA molecule by a template-switch 5' adaptor carrying 12 random nucleotides. At least 3 million CDR3-containing paired-end reads were obtained from each sample. All of the RNA was converted into first-strand cDNA using the Mint cDNA synthesis kit, with a TRBC-specific oligonucleotide serving as the primer. Following uracil-DNA glycosylase treatment, a first 18-cycle PCR with universal primers M1SS and BC2_uni_R was performed on all cDNA. As for the original processing: Each sample was normalized by randomly selecting 1 million high-quality reads, each carrying a distinct molecular identifier. Instead of being binned into consensus sequences, reads that shared molecular identifiers were thrown out. MiTCR, set to a Q25 quality threshold and the strictest error-elimination algorithm, was used for CDR3 identification, clonotype clustering and error correction. Lower-bound total TCR beta diversity was estimated with a nonparametric unseen species model using Euler transformation. TCRdb applied fastp at Q25 and MiXCR to the public reads, then kept only in-frame beta chains. For every CDR3 protein sequence, its rows merge into one entry that carries the most common genes and DNA. The V and J calls reflect TCRdb's pipeline rather than the authors' work. For this sample there are more than 500,000 distinct CDR3 sequences; roughly a quarter appear just once. The ten largest account for 3% to 4% of the sample.

Turning to this clonotype: The clone's antigen remains unknown. No much larger clone is present one base from it, and per-base qualities are unavailable.

For CDR1 and CDR2, the germline V gene lists MNHNS and SASEGT. Relative to germline, V is 0 bases shorter and J is 4 bases shorter, with 9 bases between their ends. Measured from the cysteine to the phenylalanine, the CDR3 is 14 residues long. Of all the DNA, just the CDR3 is kept, 42 bases in frame from base 1. Systemically healthy Caucasian individuals from Russia, around 38 in total and aged about 6 to 100 years, were included as donors. Each donor gave about 9.2 milliliters of peripheral blood, drawn into EDTA-treated Vacutainer tubes. Ficoll-Paque density-gradient centrifugation was used to isolate PBMCs, with at least 7 million obtained per sample. Total RNA was extracted from PBMCs with Trizol reagent, with at least 5.5 micrograms obtained per sample. For every donor, flow cytometry on a PBMC aliquot measured the percentage of naive CD45RAhigh/CD27high T cells. These data were also reused for a study on T cells of mothers and their children. From that second study: Nine systemically healthy Caucasian individuals served as donors, namely three mothers together with their six children. cDNA synthesis used all of the extracted RNA, with approximately 1.4 ug of RNA in each 15 ul reaction. In the second PCR, sample barcodes and 2-4 random nucleotides were introduced via the M1S primer. Over 9 million TCR beta CDR3 reads came from each mother, compared with 2.5 million to 3.5 million reads from each child. Thymic selection similarly shapes TCR recombination output in related and unrelated pairs, with minor effect from inherited differences. Normalized repertoire overlap in related mother-child pairs was always slightly higher than in unrelated mother-child pairs, but the difference was never significant. With a sensitivity of 90 to 100 clones per million clonotypes, no persistent microchimeric T cell clones were detected. To look for features that set related mother-child pairs apart from unrelated individuals, the researchers ran deep NGS to compare the TCR beta repertoires of mothers and children. Mothers averaged about 37 +/- 4 years of age and children averaged about 10 +/- 4 years. After adapter ligation with NEBNext reagents, the libraries were sequenced on Illumina HiSeq 2000 with 100+100 nt paired-end reads. Mother and child libraries were prepared a month apart and sequenced in separate runs to prevent cross-contamination. For each donor, between about 450,000 and 2,300,000 distinct TCR beta clonotypes were identified. Naive TCR beta clonotypes were estimated from low-frequency clonotypes matched to each donor's FACS-determined naive share, without sorting.

The sample taken for sequencing was blood. This chain is built from TRBV6-1 and TRBJ2-5; the D gene cannot be resolved reliably. This receptor was obtained from a boy between 2 and 15 years old in good health. The CDR3 sequence is CASSEAQSRETQYF. The DNA sequence follows: TGTGCCAGCAGTGAAGCCCAGAGTCGAGAGACCCAGTACTTC.